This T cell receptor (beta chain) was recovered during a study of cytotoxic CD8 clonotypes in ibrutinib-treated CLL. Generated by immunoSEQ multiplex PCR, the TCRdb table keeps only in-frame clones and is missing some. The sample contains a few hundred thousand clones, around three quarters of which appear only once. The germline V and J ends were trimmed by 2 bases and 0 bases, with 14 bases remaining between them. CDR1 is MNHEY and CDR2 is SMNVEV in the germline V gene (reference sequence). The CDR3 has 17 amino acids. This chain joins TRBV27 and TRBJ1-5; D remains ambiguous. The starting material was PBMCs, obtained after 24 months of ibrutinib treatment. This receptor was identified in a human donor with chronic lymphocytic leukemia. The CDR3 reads CASSLIPGLNSNQPQHF. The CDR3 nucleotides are TGTGCCAGCAGTTTAATCCCTGGACTAAATAGCAATCAGCCCCAGCATTTT.